Listed here are 16 T cell receptor beta chains from one sample, sequenced in a study of blood T cells in healthy people across ages. With a J-beta primer mix and a sample-barcoded 5' primer, a second PCR ran about 6 to 11 cycles. Via MiXCR, TCRdb re-called the 5' RACE reads, giving one row per CDR3 protein. The data show around 800,000 distinct CDR3 sequences, with roughly 24% seen just once and approximately 2.9% held by the top ten. The same data also contributed to another study, on T cells of mothers and their children.

The source material was blood. These receptors were taken from a boy aged 5-17 years in good health.

The sample holds a few counts of this clonotype. The rearrangement links TRBV28 to TRBJ2-7; 8 bases fit TRBD2. The J call may be mistaken, given a closer DNA end match to TRBJ2-1. The CDR3 consists of 15 residues. Per germline, CDR1 MDHEN and CDR2 SYDVKM. CDR3 bases: TGTGCCAGCAGTGGGTGGCAGCGGGGGAGGAATGAGCAGTTCTTC. This translates into CASSGWQRGRNEQFF.

This clonotype showed up just a few times. This chain connects TRBV13 to TRBJ1-2; unclear D gene. Germline loops: CDR1 PRHDT, CDR2 FYEKMQ (reference sequence). The length of the CDR3 is 16 residues. V was shortened by 5 bases and J by 0 bases, with 16 bases between the two germline ends. CDR3 coding DNA: TGTGCCAGCAGCGCACCCGAGACACCAACTAACTATGGCTACACCTTC. Its protein product is CASSAPETPTNYGYTF.

The chain uses TRBV5-1 and TRBJ2-1, with D possibly TRBD2 on 5 matching bases. This CDR3 region has 14 residues. Germline-derived CDR1 and CDR2 are SGHRS and YFSETQ. The V end lost 5 bases, the J end lost 4 bases, and 13 bases lay between the germline ends. The CDR3 sequence: CASSYGERYNEQFF. DNA of the CDR3: TGCGCCAGCAGTTATGGGGAGAGATACAATGAGCAGTTCTTC.

The count of this clonotype is one. The chain couples TRBV6-1 to TRBJ2-7; 11 nucleotides match TRBD2. V trimming: 4 bases; J trimming: 0 bases; junction bases outside the gene matches: 5. Germline CDR1 MNHNS, CDR2 SASEGT. The CDR3 runs to 16 residues. DNA of the CDR3: TGTGCCAGCAGTGGGGGGACTAGCGGAGCCTCCTACGAGCAGTACTTC. It specifies CASSGGTSGASYEQYF.

The genes are TRBV4-3 and TRBJ1-6, with 11 bases that match TRBD1. The CDR3 length is 15 residues. Germline loops: CDR1 LGHNA, CDR2 YSLEER. The ends lost 3 bases at V and 7 bases at J; junction bases unmatched: 2. For the CDR3, the DNA is TGCGCCAGCAGCCAGCGGGACAGGGGGAATTCACCCCTCCACTTT. Protein: CASSQRDRGNSPLHF.

This rearrangement joins TRBV20-1 to TRBJ1-1; D is possibly TRBD1 (5 bases). Germline loops: CDR1 DFQATT, CDR2 SNEGSKA (reference sequence). This CDR3 contains 14 residues. V was pared by 3 bases and J by 5 bases, with 16 bases between. The CDR3 nucleotides read TGCAGTGCTAGCGCCCCCGGGGGGAGGACTGAAGCTTTCTTT. As protein: CSASAPGGRTEAFF.

For the CDR3, the DNA is TGCAGTGCTTTCGGACTAGCGGGGACTTACAATGAGCAGTTCTTC. Translation gives CSAFGLAGTYNEQFF. The rearrangement joins TRBV20-1 to TRBJ2-1, with TRBD2 identical over 12 bases. The CDR3 runs to 15 residues. J was trimmed by 4 bases and V by 5 bases; bases with no gene match: 6. CDR1 and CDR2 from the germline V gene are DFQATT and SNEGSKA (reference sequence).

The V call is TRBV15, the J call TRBJ2-5, with 7 bases matching TRBD2. Germline CDR1 is LNHNV and CDR2 is YYDKDF (reference sequence). The CDR3 spans 15 residues. Trimming removed 4 bases from V and 3 bases from J; junction bases left unmatched: 8. CDR3 DNA: TGTGCCACCAGCACTATAGGCGGGGGAAAAGAGACCCAGTACTTC. Its protein is CATSTIGGGKETQYF.

This sequence joins TRBV9 and TRBJ2-6; TRBD2 aligns across 7 bases. V shed 4 bases and J 4 bases; nucleotides not matched to a gene: 8. This CDR3 comprises 16 residues. The germline V gene encodes CDR1 SGDLS and CDR2 YYNGEE. The CDR3 DNA reads as TGTGCCAGCAGCCCAACTGGGGGGGTCGGGGCCAACGTCCTGACTTTC. It encodes CASSPTGGVGANVLTF.

This clonotype was observed a few times. A much larger clonotype is one base distant, so this may be a read error. The rearrangement joins TRBV10-2 to TRBJ1-2, with D perhaps TRBD1 (6 bases). CDR1 WSHSY and CDR2 SAAADI come from the germline V gene. This CDR3 comprises 13 residues. CDR3 nucleotides: TGCGCCAACAGTGAGGGGGTCGCCTATGGCTACACCTTC. Amino acid sequence: CANSEGVAYGYTF.

This clonotype was picked up many times. The CDR3 DNA reads TGTGCCAGCAGCCAGACCGAAAAACTGTTTTTT. This encodes CASSQTEKLFF. V usage is TRBV4-2 and J usage is TRBJ1-4; D unresolved. Germline V gene sequence: CDR1 LGHNA, CDR2 YNFKEQ. This CDR3 spans 11 amino acids. V was clipped by 3 bases and J by 8 bases, with 4 bases between them.

This clonotype was seen more than once but under ten times. The J gene is TRBJ1-2, the V gene TRBV5-1, with unresolved D. Germline V gene lookup returns CDR1 SGHRS and CDR2 YFSETQ. The V end lost 4 bases, the J end lost 0 bases, and 10 bases lay between the germline ends. The CDR3 covers 14 residues. CDR3 DNA: TGCGCCAGCAGCCCAGAGGCAGCTAACTATGGCTACACCTTC. This encodes CASSPEAANYGYTF. Full variable domain (rest looked up from reference TRBV5-1 and TRBJ1-2): KAGVTQTPRYLIKTRGQQVTLSCSPISGHRSVSWYQQTPGQGLQFLFEYFSETQRNKGNFPGRFSGRQFSNSRSEMNVSTLELGDSALYLCASSPEAANYGYTFGSGTRLTVV.

This sequence joins TRBV24-1 and TRBJ2-5; 9 bases line up with TRBD1. The J call is in doubt because the DNA end fits TRBJ2-1 better. Germline CDR1 KGHDR, CDR2 SFDVKD. The CDR3 sequence is 17 residues long. CDR3 residues: CATSDPWDRASYNEQFF. DNA of the CDR3: TGTGCCACCAGTGACCCCTGGGACAGGGCGAGTTACAATGAGCAGTTCTTC.

The V and J genes are TRBV11-2 and TRBJ1-4; D not resolved. Per the germline V gene, CDR1 is SGHAT and CDR2 is FQNNGV. V was cut by 2 bases and J by 8 bases, with 12 bases left in between. The CDR3 has 14 amino acids. Here the CDR3 DNA reads TGTGCCAGCAGCTTAAGCGGTCCGGAAGAAAAACTGTTTTTT. Protein sequence: CASSLSGPEEKLFF.

This clonotype was counted between two and nine times. The chain recombines TRBV7-8 with TRBJ1-4; D gene unclear. Trimming removed 4 bases at V and 0 bases at J, with 12 bases between. CDR1 SGHVS and CDR2 FQNEAQ come from the germline V gene. The CDR3 is 16 amino acids. This chain's CDR3 is CASSSREGTTNEKLFF. As DNA, the CDR3 is TGTGCCAGCAGCTCACGTGAAGGGACAACTAATGAAAAACTGTTTTTT.

This clonotype was found a few times. The chain uses TRBV4-2 and TRBJ2-3; 11 bases agree with TRBD2. The J segment lost 3 bases and the V segment lost 0 bases, leaving 5 bases of the junction unmatched. The CDR3 is 17 residues long. The germline CDR1 and CDR2 sequences are LGHNA and YNFKEQ. CDR3 sequence reads: CASSQEFIAGGTDTQYF. The CDR3 DNA sequence: TGTGCCAGCAGCCAAGAGTTTATAGCGGGGGGGACAGATACGCAGTATTTT.